This T cell receptor (beta chain) was captured by sequencing in a study of control samples from healthy donors and cancer patients (dated by TCRdb to about 2020). As concerns this clone: This receptor's antigen is unknown. The record has no base qualities; no much larger clone is one base away.

The CDR3 has 14 amino acids, counting the end cysteine and phenylalanine. The retained sequence is limited to the CDR3, 42 bases, with the frame set at the first base. CDR1 and CDR2, looked up from the germline V gene, are SGHRS and YFSETQ. At the junction V is shortened by 4 bases and J by 2 bases; bases outside the gene matches: 5. The library came from the immunoSEQ multiplex PCR assay. As stored in TCRdb, this immuneACCESS dataset retains in-frame rearrangements with V and J assigned. A fraction of the clones does not appear; measured against another copy, unresolved V genes explain less than half of the discrepancy, and the remainder lacks a known reason. The sample contains some 41,000 clones, over 75% of them found a single time. In total, the top ten clones hold roughly 10% of the sample.

The receptor comes from a woman aged 55-69 years with lung cancer. Recombination connected TRBV5-1 to TRBJ1-1; 7 of the junction bases match TRBD1. Sequencing used PBMCs. In nucleotide form, the sequence is TGCGCCAGCAGCCCTGGGACAGCAAACACTGAAGCTTTCTTT. It is translated as CASSPGTANTEAFF.